This TCR beta chain was sequenced for a study of regulatory T cells in long-lasting Graves disease. Findings of the study overall: Graves' patients with persistent disease showed TCR diversity lower than patients newly diagnosed.

Specified time point: persistent/refractory GD, antithyroid drugs over 5 years with positive TRAb. Researchers made the TCR library from RNA that was extracted from PBMCs. The V and J ends lost 4 bases and 0 bases respectively, with 12 bases between them. The germline V gene has CDR1 SGHTA and CDR2 FQGNSA. The CDR3 covers 16 residues. To make TCR beta libraries, researchers used iRepertoire HTBI primers and Arm-PCR of CDR3 regions. As handled by the study authors: Segment identification across samples yielded 55 to 65 TRBV and about 13 TRBJ segments. TCRdb called the multiplex PCR reads again in MiXCR, with one record for every CDR3 protein. It is TCRdb's table, rather than the study itself, that gives the V and J calls and clone size. The data hold about half a million distinct CDR3 sequences, with around a fifth observed a single time. Details on this clonotype: Its specificity is unknown.

This receptor was identified in a female donor with Graves disease. Specimen: peripheral blood mononuclear cells (PBMCs), collected when the disease was refractory, from a patient treated with antithyroid drugs. The chain is built from TRBV7-2 and TRBJ1-4; no clear D gene. The CDR3 is CASSSGFAATNEKLFF. The CDR3 DNA reads TGTGCCAGCAGCTCTGGCTTTGCTGCAACTAATGAAAAACTGTTTTTT.